This TCR beta chain was observed in a study of blood T cell repertoires in COVID-19. On the study more broadly: Samples representing acute and convalescent COVID-19 were sourced from the United States, Italy and Spain. From T cells, B-cell-depleted T cells, or PBMCs came the material, which was cDNA or gDNA.

This clone appeared a single time. The protocol was immunoSEQ multiplex PCR, while the TCRdb copy is restricted to in-frame clones and leaves out a portion. Of 300,000 to 350,000 clones in the sample, approximately 90% were seen once. Germline CDR1 and CDR2: SGHTA and FQGTGA. Trimming at V came to 2 bases and at J to 4 bases, leaving 2 bases not matched to a gene. The CDR3 spans 15 residues. Sequencing was carried out using peripheral blood. The gene calls are TRBV7-3 and TRBJ2-1; TRBD2 aligns across 10 bases. The origin of this receptor is a woman in her twenties or thirties with COVID-19, enrolled during active disease. In nucleotides, the CDR3 is TGTGCCAGCAGCTTACTAGCGGGAGTTTACAATGAGCAGTTCTTC. Translating it yields CASSLLAGVYNEQFF.